This TCR beta chain was sequenced in a study of blood T cells in healthy people across ages. CDR3 length equals 16 residues. The V gene's germline CDR1 is DFQATT and CDR2 SNEGSKA (reference sequence). With V trimmed by 5 bases and J by 5 bases, 11 bases remained unmatched. Then a second PCR, running about 7 to 11 cycles, was carried out with a sample-barcoded 5' primer and a J-beta primer mix. Per sample, CDR3-containing paired-end reads numbered at least 2.5 million. Each CDR3 protein is one row after TCRdb ran MiXCR on the 5' RACE reads. The sample has about 780,000 distinct CDR3 sequences; more than 35% are singletons.

Sequencing used blood. The receptor was isolated from a man older than 75 in good health. The rearrangement joins TRBV20-1 to TRBJ2-2; 10 nucleotides agree with TRBD2. The CDR3, as DNA: TGCAGTGCTCTTCCCCGGACTAGCGGAGGGACCGGGGAGCTGTTTTTT. Protein product: CSALPRTSGGTGELFF.